One sample yielded the 13 T cell receptor beta chains listed below, sequenced in a study of blood T cell repertoires in COVID-19. The data were produced by immunoSEQ multiplex PCR, yet TCRdb's version contains in-frame clones alone and is incomplete. The data show fewer than 350,000 clones, around 90% seen once. Sequencing was performed on peripheral blood. These receptors all come from a man between 18 and 35 years old with active or convalescent COVID-19.

In this sample, this clone turned up once. The chain recombines TRBV9 with TRBJ2-5; TRBD2 aligns across 10 bases. CDR1 is SGDLS, CDR2 YYNGEE, per germline. This CDR3 spans 15 amino acids. With 2 bases clipped from V and 1 base from J, the junction kept 2 bases outside the gene matches. CDR3 sequence reads: CASSVSGGRQETQYF. CDR3 nucleotides: TGTGCCAGCAGCGTTAGCGGGGGGCGCCAAGAGACCCAGTACTTC.

The chain is built from TRBV6-5 and TRBJ2-2; TRBD1 matches at 9 bases. Germline V CDR1 and CDR2: MNHEY, SVGAGI. Trimming removed 8 bases from V and 5 bases from J; junction bases left unmatched: 6. The CDR3 has 14 residues. The CDR3 loop reads CASGRGTGTGELFF. CDR3 DNA sequence: TGTGCCAGCGGAAGAGGGACAGGGACCGGGGAGCTGTTTTTT.

The rearrangement joins TRBV2 to TRBJ2-7; D is perhaps TRBD2 (6 bases). The ends were cut back, 4 bases at V and 4 bases at J, with 14 bases in the middle. Per germline, CDR1 SNHLY and CDR2 FYNNEI. The CDR3 spans 14 residues. CDR3 DNA sequence: TGTGCCAGCAGTGGGAGCGTTGGAGGGTACGAGCAGTACTTC. Amino acids: CASSGSVGGYEQYF.

The chain combines TRBV2 with TRBJ1-4; unclear D gene. The ends were cut back, 6 bases at V and 0 bases at J, with 2 bases in the middle. Germline V gene lookup returns CDR1 SNHLY and CDR2 FYNNEI. The CDR3 has 12 residues. CDR3 DNA: TGTGCCAGCAGCGCAACTAATGAAAAACTGTTTTTT. It specifies CASSATNEKLFF.

The chain employs TRBV10-2 and TRBJ2-7; D ambiguous. Trimming stripped 2 bases from V and 3 bases from J, with 5 bases between. Germline V gives CDR1 WSHSY, CDR2 SAAADI. The CDR3 totals 12 residues. CDR3: CASSEGSYEQYF. DNA for the CDR3: TGCGCCAGCAGTGAGGGCAGCTACGAGCAGTACTTC.

This chain joins TRBV11-1 and TRBJ1-3, with no clear D. V was shortened by 0 bases and J by 1 base, with 7 bases between the two germline ends. Germline V CDR1 and CDR2: SGHAT, FQDESV (reference sequence). The CDR3 is 15 residues long. The DNA of the CDR3 is TGTGCCAGCAGCTTAGCGGCGGGGTCTGGAAACACCATATATTTT. Translation: CASSLAAGSGNTIYF.

The chain links TRBV11-2 to TRBJ2-5; D not resolved. Germline V gives CDR1 SGHAT, CDR2 FQNNGV. The germline V and J ends were trimmed by 0 bases and 9 bases, with 8 bases remaining between them. The CDR3 runs 12 residues. The CDR3 is CASSLDLTSQYF. The CDR3 bases are TGTGCCAGCAGCTTAGATCTGACATCCCAGTACTTC.

V usage is TRBV19 and J usage is TRBJ2-5, with D possibly matching TRBD2 (6 bases). Trimming left V 5 bases short and J 6 bases short, with 13 bases between. This CDR3 comprises 13 residues. Germline lookup yields CDR1 LNHDA and CDR2 SQIVND (reference sequence). The CDR3 DNA reads TGTGCCAGTAGTCTGAGCGGGTCTCAGACCCAGTACTTC. This sequence encodes CASSLSGSQTQYF.

V and J are TRBV7-9 and TRBJ2-1, with D hard to call. Trimming shortened V by 5 bases and J by 13 bases, and 12 bases separated the two germline ends. Germline V gives CDR1 SEHNR, CDR2 FQNEAQ (reference sequence). There are 11 residues in the CDR3. The CDR3 sequence: CASSQIGEQFF. The CDR3 DNA reads as TGTGCCAGCAGCCAGATAGGAGAACAGTTCTTC.

The chain joins TRBV6-6 to TRBJ2-5; D unresolved. CDR3 length equals 13 residues. CDR1 is MNHNY, CDR2 SVGAGI, per germline (reference sequence). V gave up 7 bases and J gave up 4 bases, with 13 bases separating them. The CDR3 reads CASTKPAGETQYF. The CDR3 region has the DNA TGTGCCAGCACTAAACCGGCAGGAGAGACCCAGTACTTC.

The chain uses TRBV4-1 and TRBJ1-4, with 10 bases that match TRBD1. Unmatched junction bases numbered 5, after V lost 4 bases and J lost 6 bases. This CDR3 has 15 amino acids. Germline CDR1 MGHRA, CDR2 YSYEKL. CDR3 protein: CASSLGQGFYEKLFF. In DNA form, the CDR3 reads TGCGCCAGCAGCCTGGGACAGGGGTTTTATGAAAAACTGTTTTTT.

There are a few counts of this clone. The rearrangement uses TRBV7-3 and TRBJ2-1; D is unresolved. The V gene lost 1 base and the J gene lost 8 bases, with 9 bases spanning the gap. Looked up from germline, CDR1 is SGHTA and CDR2 is FQGTGA. The CDR3 is made up of 13 amino acids. CDR3 DNA: TGTGCCAGCAGCTTAATGACTTCGGATGAGCAGTTCTTC. Residues: CASSLMTSDEQFF.

The chain has TRBV7-8 and TRBJ2-7, with 9 bases matching TRBD1. V lost 6 bases to trimming and J lost 4 bases; unmatched junction nucleotides: 7. CDR1 and CDR2 (germline): SGHVS, FQNEAQ. CDR3 length: 14 amino acids. The CDR3: CASRHTGGGYEQYF. DNA for the CDR3: TGTGCCAGCAGGCACACAGGGGGCGGGTACGAGCAGTACTTC.